Listed here are 24 T cell receptor beta chains from one sample, sequenced in a study of blood T cells in healthy people across ages. Through a sample-barcoded 5' primer and a J-beta primer mix, a second PCR was run for roughly 6 to 11 cycles. TCRdb used MiXCR to reprocess the 5' RACE reads, holding one entry per CDR3 protein. This sample yields under 2 million distinct CDR3 sequences, of which about 31% are seen a single time; 10% to 12% belongs to the top ten. The sequenced sample consisted of blood. Source of these receptors: a woman aged 25 to 39 in good health.

In regard to this clonotype: A much larger clone sits a single nucleotide away, making a read error possible. V gene TRBV7-8 combines with J gene TRBJ2-1; no firm D call. The germline gives CDR1 SGHVS, CDR2 FQNEAQ. CDR3 length: 15 amino acids. CDR3 residues: CANSSGRSSYNEQFF. CDR3 in DNA: TGTGCCAACAGCTCCGGTAGAAGTTCCTACAATGAGCAGTTCTTC.

Only one count was recorded for this clonotype. At one end the junction does not follow the germline gene, possibly because of a read error. The genes are TRBV12-3 or TRBV12-4 and TRBJ2-2; a possible D gene is TRBD2 (5 bases). CDR3 size: 13 residues. CDR3 protein: CASSLRATGERFF. In DNA form, the CDR3 reads TGTGCCAGCAGTTTACGGGCTACCGGGGAGCGGTTTTTT.

The J gene is TRBJ2-2, the V gene TRBV30; tentative D call: TRBD1 (6 bases). The CDR3 runs to 15 residues. V shed 3 bases and J shed 4 bases, with 15 bases lying between them. CDR1 and CDR2 from the germline V gene are GTSNPN and SVGIG (reference sequence). CDR3 bases: TGTGCCTGGAGGAACAGGGCCCGGGTCACCGGGGAGCTGTTTTTT. As protein: CAWRNRARVTGELFF.

The chain has TRBV7-9 and TRBJ2-1; perhaps D is TRBD1 or TRBD2 (6 bases each). The V end was cut by 7 bases, the J end by 12 bases, with 22 bases between. CDR1 SEHNR and CDR2 FQNEAQ come from the germline V gene (reference sequence). The CDR3 loop spans 14 amino acids. This CDR3 is CASTPDQGGRRQFF. As DNA, the CDR3 is TGTGCCAGCACCCCAGACCAAGGGGGGCGCCGGCAGTTCTTC. Combining the CDR3 with reference TRBV7-9 and TRBJ2-1 gives the whole variable domain DTGVSQNPRHKITKRGQNVTFRCDPISEHNRLYWYRQTLGQGPEFLTYFQNEAQLEKSRLLSDRFSAERPKGSFSTLEIQRTEQGDSAMYLCASTPDQGGRRQFFGPGTRLTVL.

This chain connects TRBV4-2 to TRBJ1-2; D is possibly TRBD1 (5 bases). V gave up 0 bases and J gave up 8 bases, with 19 bases separating them. The CDR3 length is 16 residues. Germline V gene data show CDR1 as LGHNA and CDR2 as YNFKEQ. The CDR3: CASSQEGRGNVYGYTF. CDR3 DNA: TGTGCCAGCAGCCAAGAAGGGCGGGGGAACGTGTACGGCTACACCTTC.

The table lists this clonotype with a few counts. The chain recombines TRBV5-1 with TRBJ2-3; D not certain. Germline V lookup: CDR1 SGHRS, CDR2 YFSETQ. This CDR3 spans 13 amino acids. V was trimmed by 2 bases and J by 6 bases, leaving 10 bases between them. This CDR3 is CASSFDPSDTQYF. The CDR3 bases are TGCGCCAGCAGCTTCGATCCCTCTGATACGCAGTATTTT.

V usage is TRBV20-1 and J usage is TRBJ2-1, with D perhaps TRBD2 (6 bases). Trimming left V 0 bases short and J 0 bases short, with 21 bases between. CDR1 is DFQATT, CDR2 SNEGSKA, per germline (reference sequence). CDR3 length: 19 residues. DNA of the CDR3: TGCAGTGCTAGAGATACAAACACGGAGGGTTGGAACTCCTACAATGAGCAGTTCTTC. Translated, it gives CSARDTNTEGWNSYNEQFF.

This clonotype was seen ten or more times. This sequence joins TRBV6-2 or TRBV6-3 and TRBJ2-5; D unresolved. V was shortened by 5 bases and J by 3 bases, with 7 bases between the two germline ends. The CDR3 runs 12 residues. Looked up from germline, CDR1 is MNHEY and CDR2 is SVGEGT. The CDR3 DNA reads as TGTGCCAGCAGTGATAGAAAAGAGACCCAGTACTTC. The encoded protein is CASSDRKETQYF.

The chain is built from TRBV11-2 and TRBJ2-3; 12 nucleotides match TRBD2. Unmatched junction bases numbered 9, after V lost 5 bases and J lost 0 bases. Germline V gene data show CDR1 as SGHAT and CDR2 as FQNNGV. The length of the CDR3 is 18 residues. DNA of the CDR3: TGTGCCAGCAGCCCGGGGCTAGCGGGGGGGCTGAGCACAGATACGCAGTATTTT. As protein: CASSPGLAGGLSTDTQYF.

On this clonotype: This sequence may be a read error, since a much larger clone differs from it by one base. The rearrangement uses TRBV20-1 and TRBJ2-3; TRBD2 matches at 8 bases. Germline-derived CDR1 and CDR2 are DFQATT and SNEGSKA (reference sequence). The CDR3 contains 15 residues. The CDR3 nucleotides are TGCAATGCTAGAGATGTGACTAGCGGCACAGATACGCAGTATTTT. It specifies CNARDVTSGTDTQYF.

This CDR3 is CASSPGTADEQYF. In DNA form, the CDR3 reads TGTGCCAGCAGTCCCGGGACGGCTGACGAGCAGTACTTC. This chain links TRBV12-3 or TRBV12-4 with TRBJ2-7, with D perhaps matching TRBD1 or TRBD2 (5 bases each). There are 13 residues in the CDR3. V lost 5 bases and J lost 5, with 13 bases in between.

This clonotype was seen more than once but under ten times. The rearrangement links TRBV3-1 to TRBJ2-1; the D is unclear. Germline V gene sequence: CDR1 LGHDT, CDR2 YNNKEL (reference sequence). The length of the CDR3 is 13 residues. V was cut by 5 bases and J by 8 bases, with 13 bases left in between. The CDR3 spells CASSKVAGDEQFF. Written as DNA, the CDR3 is TGTGCCAGCAGCAAAGTGGCTGGGGATGAGCAGTTCTTC.

The rearrangement uses TRBV18 and TRBJ2-7; D perhaps matches TRBD1 (5 bases). Trimming left V 3 bases short and J 5 bases short, with 11 bases between. CDR1 is KGHSH and CDR2 is LQKENI in the germline V gene. The CDR3 is made up of 13 amino acids. The CDR3 here is CASSPEQGNEQYF. DNA for the CDR3: TGTGCCAGCTCACCGGAGCAGGGCAACGAGCAGTACTTC.

This clonotype was counted between two and nine times. The chain recombines TRBV7-9 with TRBJ2-7; D call uncertain. From germline, CDR1 is SEHNR and CDR2 FQNEAQ (reference sequence). V dropped 5 bases and J dropped 0 bases, with 14 bases sitting between them. There are 15 residues in the CDR3. CDR3 bases: TGTGCCAGCAGCCCCAGCAGGCGCGGCTCCTACGAGCAGTACTTC. This translates into CASSPSRRGSYEQYF.

This clonotype was seen a few times. V and J are TRBV5-1 and TRBJ1-6; 8 bases are a match to TRBD1. Germline lookup yields CDR1 SGHRS and CDR2 YFSETQ. Trimming cost V 4 bases and J 7 bases; bases outside gene matches: 7. CDR3 length: 15 amino acids. In nucleotides, the CDR3 is TGCGCCAGCAGCCAGGAGACAGGGGAGAATTCACCCCTCCACTTT. This sequence encodes CASSQETGENSPLHF. Full variable domain (remainder filled in from reference TRBV5-1 and TRBJ1-6): KAGVTQTPRYLIKTRGQQVTLSCSPISGHRSVSWYQQTPGQGLQFLFEYFSETQRNKGNFPGRFSGRQFSNSRSEMNVSTLELGDSALYLCASSQETGENSPLHFGNGTRLTVT.

V gene TRBV11-2 combines with J gene TRBJ2-5; possible D gene TRBD2, 6 bases. Germline CDR1 SGHAT, CDR2 FQNNGV. The CDR3 length is 14 residues. The V end was cut by 8 bases, the J end by 6 bases, with 19 bases between. CDR3 region: CASARPSSGQTQYF. The DNA for the CDR3 is TGTGCCAGCGCAAGGCCAAGTAGCGGCCAGACCCAGTACTTC.

The chain couples TRBV20-1 to TRBJ2-3, with D unresolved. Trimming shortened V by 4 bases and J by 7 bases, and 15 bases separated the two germline ends. This CDR3 region has 13 residues. Germline V gives CDR1 DFQATT, CDR2 SNEGSKA (reference sequence). The CDR3 is CSAKDPTLNTQYF. The CDR3 DNA reads as TGCAGTGCTAAGGACCCCACTTTGAATACGCAGTATTTT.

This clonotype was observed a few times. The rearrangement uses TRBV3-1 and TRBJ2-3; D is ambiguous. This CDR3 has 14 residues. Germline assignment: CDR1 LGHDT and CDR2 YNNKEL (reference sequence). V was trimmed by 4 bases and J by 0 bases, leaving 8 bases between them. The CDR3 coding sequence is TGTGCCAGCAGCCCCTTGTCAAGCACAGATACGCAGTATTTT. Translated: CASSPLSSTDTQYF.

This chain links TRBV5-1 with TRBJ1-4; possibly TRBD1 for D (5 bases). Per germline, CDR1 SGHRS and CDR2 YFSETQ. V was pared by 4 bases and J by 9 bases, with 22 bases between. This CDR3 spans 16 amino acids. The CDR3 sequence: CASSTQSADGGKKLFF. The DNA of the CDR3 is TGCGCCAGCAGCACCCAGTCGGCGGACGGGGGAAAAAAACTGTTTTTT.

This chain connects TRBV19 to TRBJ2-1, with TRBD1 identical over 7 bases. V shed 6 bases and J 1 base; nucleotides not matched to a gene: 9. CDR1 is LNHDA and CDR2 is SQIVND in the germline V gene (reference sequence). CDR3 length equals 16 residues. The CDR3, as DNA: TGTGCCAGTAGGGAGACAGGGTCCATGTCCTACAATGAGCAGTTCTTC. This encodes CASRETGSMSYNEQFF. The full variable domain, with the rest looked up from reference TRBV19 and TRBJ2-1, is DGGITQSPKYLFRKEGQNVTLSCEQNLNHDAMYWYRQDPGQGLRLIYYSQIVNDFQKGDIAEGYSVSREKKESFPLTVTSAQKNPTAFYLCASRETGSMSYNEQFFGPGTRLTVL.

Concerning this clonotype itself: A much larger clone lies a single base off, so this may be a read error. The chain employs TRBV29-1 and TRBJ1-2; 7 bases map to TRBD1. CDR3 length: 10 residues. Per the germline V gene, CDR1 is SQVTM and CDR2 is ANQGSEA. As DNA, the CDR3 is TGCGGCGTTGACAGGGATGGCTACACCTTC. Protein: CGVDRDGYTF.

This sequence joins TRBV7-2 and TRBJ2-3; 8 nucleotides line up with TRBD1. The germline gives CDR1 SGHTA, CDR2 FQGNSA. V lost 1 base, J lost 2 bases, and 5 bases stayed unmatched. The CDR3 is 16 residues long. The CDR3 sequence: CASSLGWTGFTDTQYF. The CDR3 bases are TGTGCCAGCAGCTTAGGCTGGACAGGGTTCACAGATACGCAGTATTTT.

This clonotype was seen only a few times. Sequence at one end of the junction differs from germline and may be a read error. This chain links TRBV27 with TRBJ1-4; weak D call: TRBD1 (6 bases). Germline lookup yields CDR1 MNHEY and CDR2 SMNVEV (reference sequence). This CDR3 contains 15 residues. The CDR3 coding sequence is TGTGCCAGCAGTTTATCGGATAGGGGGAATGGAAAACTGTTTTTT. It is translated as CASSLSDRGNGKLFF.

This clonotype was seen repeatedly, ten times or more. The rearrangement uses TRBV14 and TRBJ1-5; no definite D call. Germline V gives CDR1 SGHDN, CDR2 FVKESK. The V gene lost 4 bases and the J gene lost 7 bases, with 11 bases spanning the gap. The CDR3 length is 13 residues. CDR3: CASSLDLAQPQHF. The CDR3 DNA is TGTGCCAGCAGCCTTGACCTCGCCCAGCCCCAGCATTTT.